This TCR beta chain emerged from a study of T cell responses to AZD1222 COVID-19 vaccine. CDR3 size: 14 residues. Germline assignment: CDR1 KGHSH and CDR2 LQKENI. V gave up 1 base and J gave up 8 bases, with 14 bases separating them. The assay was immunoSEQ multiplex PCR, and TCRdb's table has in-frame clones only and misses some. The sample shows more than 100,000 clones, 75% to 95% of them seen only once. The chain carries TRBV18 and TRBJ1-2; D call uncertain. The receptor was isolated from an adult who received the AZD1222 COVID-19 vaccine. The sample here was peripheral blood, taken 28 days after the second AZD1222 dose. CDR3 nucleotide sequence: TGTGCCAGCTCACCACGTTCAGGCCCGGAGGGCTACACCTTC. Its translation is CASSPRSGPEGYTF.